Given below is one TCR beta chain in context. Its specificity is unknown. TCRdb's table, derived via immunoSEQ multiplex PCR, lists solely in-frame clones and lacks some. The data contain roughly 19,000 clones, roughly 77% of them singletons. Germline CDR1 is LNHNV and CDR2 is YYDKDF (reference sequence). CDR3 length: 15 amino acids. Trimming shortened V by 0 bases and J by 8 bases, and 11 bases separated the two germline ends. This record comes from a study of PD-1 blockade in classical Hodgkin lymphoma. Across the whole study: A 3 mg/kg intravenous dose of nivolumab was received by patients every 2 weeks. Findings of the study overall: In CD4+ cells, TCR diversity went up significantly by C4D1, but in CD8+ cells it did not. Before treatment, TCR diversity in newly diagnosed patients was reportedly lower than in healthy donors.

Time point: cycle 4 day 1 (C4D1), after more than five weeks of nivolumab. Each patient's relapse followed autologous stem cell transplantation, and brentuximab vedotin exposure varied. The best responses consisted of complete response, partial response or progressive disease. The sample consisted of peripheral blood mononuclear cells (PBMCs), taken before the fourth cycle of nivolumab. This TCR derives from a human donor with classical Hodgkin lymphoma. The V gene is TRBV15, the J gene TRBJ1-6, with D maybe TRBD1 (6 bases). The CDR3 loop reads CATSREGGGYSPLHF. For the CDR3, the DNA is TGTGCCACCAGCAGAGAAGGGGGGGGGTATTCACCCCTCCACTTT.